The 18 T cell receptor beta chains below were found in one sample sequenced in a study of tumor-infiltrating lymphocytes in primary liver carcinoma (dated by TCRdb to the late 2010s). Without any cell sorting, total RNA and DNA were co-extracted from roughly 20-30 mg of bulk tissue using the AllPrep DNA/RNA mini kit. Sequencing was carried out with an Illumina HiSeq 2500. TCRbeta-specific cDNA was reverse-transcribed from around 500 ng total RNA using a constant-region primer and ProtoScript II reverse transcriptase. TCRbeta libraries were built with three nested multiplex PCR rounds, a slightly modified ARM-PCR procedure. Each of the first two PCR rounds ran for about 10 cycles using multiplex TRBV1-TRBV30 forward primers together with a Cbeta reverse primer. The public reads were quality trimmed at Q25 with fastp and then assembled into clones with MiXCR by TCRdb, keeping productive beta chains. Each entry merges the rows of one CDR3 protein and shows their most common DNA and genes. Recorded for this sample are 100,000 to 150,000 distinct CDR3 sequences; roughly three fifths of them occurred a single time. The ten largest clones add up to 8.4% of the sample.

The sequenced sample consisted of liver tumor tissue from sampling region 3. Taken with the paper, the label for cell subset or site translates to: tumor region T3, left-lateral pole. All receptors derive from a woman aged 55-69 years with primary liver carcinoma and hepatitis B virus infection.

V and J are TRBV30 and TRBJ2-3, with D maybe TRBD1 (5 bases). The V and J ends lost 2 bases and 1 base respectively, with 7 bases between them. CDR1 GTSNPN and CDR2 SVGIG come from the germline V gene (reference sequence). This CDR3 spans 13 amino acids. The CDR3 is CAWSQGGTDTQYF. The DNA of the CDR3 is TGTGCCTGGAGTCAGGGTGGCACAGATACGCAGTATTTT.

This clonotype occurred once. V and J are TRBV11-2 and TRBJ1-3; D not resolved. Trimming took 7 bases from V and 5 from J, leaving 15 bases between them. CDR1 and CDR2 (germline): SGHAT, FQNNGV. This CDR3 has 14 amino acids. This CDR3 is CASTPEALRNTIYF. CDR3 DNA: TGTGCCAGCACTCCAGAGGCCCTTCGAAACACCATATATTTT.

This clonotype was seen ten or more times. The CDR3 bases are TGCGGTATTAAGGTGTGCACTGAAGCTTTCTTT. Its translation: CGIKVCTEAFF. The rearrangement uses TRBV5-1 and TRBJ1-1, with D unclear. CDR1 is SGHRS and CDR2 is YFSETQ in the germline V gene. This CDR3 is built from 11 residues.

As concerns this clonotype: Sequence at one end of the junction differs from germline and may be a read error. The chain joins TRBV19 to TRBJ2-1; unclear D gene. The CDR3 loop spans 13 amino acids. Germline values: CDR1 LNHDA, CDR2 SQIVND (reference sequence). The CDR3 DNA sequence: TGTGCCCGTAGTATAGTCTCCCTCAGTGAGCAGTTCTTC. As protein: CARSIVSLSEQFF.

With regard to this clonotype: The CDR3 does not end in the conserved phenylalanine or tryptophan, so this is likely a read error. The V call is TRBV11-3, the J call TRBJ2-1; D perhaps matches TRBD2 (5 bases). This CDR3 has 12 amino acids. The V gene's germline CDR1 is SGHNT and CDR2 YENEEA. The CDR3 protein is CASSLMNGKQFL. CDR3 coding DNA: TGTGCCAGTAGCTTAATGAACGGGAAGCAGTTCCTC.

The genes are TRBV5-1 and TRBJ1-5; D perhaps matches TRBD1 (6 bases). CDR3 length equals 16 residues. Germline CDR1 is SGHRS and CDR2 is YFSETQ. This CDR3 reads CAGSLGSGGNDQPQHF. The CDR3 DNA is TGCGCAGGCAGCTTGGGTTCCGGGGGCAACGATCAGCCCCAGCATTTT.

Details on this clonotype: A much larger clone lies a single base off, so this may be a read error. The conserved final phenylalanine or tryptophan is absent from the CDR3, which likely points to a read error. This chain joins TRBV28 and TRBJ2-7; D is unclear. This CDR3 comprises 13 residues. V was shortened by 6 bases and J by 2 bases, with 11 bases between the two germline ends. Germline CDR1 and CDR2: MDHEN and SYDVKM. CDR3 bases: TGTGCCAGCAGCCCGACTGCAACCTACGAGCAGTACTTA. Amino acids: CASSPTATYEQYL.

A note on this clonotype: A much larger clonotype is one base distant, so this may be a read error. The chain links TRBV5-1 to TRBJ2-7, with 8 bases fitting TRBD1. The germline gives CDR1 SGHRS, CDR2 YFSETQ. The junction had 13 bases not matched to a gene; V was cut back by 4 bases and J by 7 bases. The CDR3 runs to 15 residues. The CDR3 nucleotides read TGCGCCAGCAGCGCCACGACAGGGGACTTAAGGGAGCAGTACTTC. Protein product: CASSATTGDLREQYF.

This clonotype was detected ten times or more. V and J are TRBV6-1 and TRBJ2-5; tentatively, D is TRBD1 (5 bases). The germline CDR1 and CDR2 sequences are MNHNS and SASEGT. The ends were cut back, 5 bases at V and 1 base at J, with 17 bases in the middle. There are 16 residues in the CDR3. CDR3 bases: TGTGCCAGCAGTCGCAGCAGTACCCAGGGCCAAGAGACCCAGTACTTC. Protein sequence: CASSRSSTQGQETQYF.

The CDR3 loop is CANILMGGAGNYGYTF. The CDR3 nucleotides are TGTGCCAACATCTTAATGGGAGGGGCAGGGAACTATGGCTACACCTTC. The chain carries TRBV7-8 and TRBJ1-2, with a tentative D call TRBD1 (5 bases). The germline V gene encodes CDR1 SGHVS and CDR2 FQNEAQ. V lost 10 bases, J lost 2 bases, and 23 bases lay in between. This CDR3 contains 16 residues.

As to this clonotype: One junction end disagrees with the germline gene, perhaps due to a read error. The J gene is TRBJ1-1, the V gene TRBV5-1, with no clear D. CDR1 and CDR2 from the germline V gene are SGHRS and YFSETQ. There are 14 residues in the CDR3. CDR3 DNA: TGCGCCAGGAGCTTGGGCACAGCTAACATTGAAGCCTTCTTT. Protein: CARSLGTANIEAFF.

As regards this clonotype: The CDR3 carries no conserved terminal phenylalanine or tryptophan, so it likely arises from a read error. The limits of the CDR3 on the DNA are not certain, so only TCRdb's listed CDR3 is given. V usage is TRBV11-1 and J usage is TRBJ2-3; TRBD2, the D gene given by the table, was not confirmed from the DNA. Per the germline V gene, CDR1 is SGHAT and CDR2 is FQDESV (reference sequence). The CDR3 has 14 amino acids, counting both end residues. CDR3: CASSLRQCAGESNS.

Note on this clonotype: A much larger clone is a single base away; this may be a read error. The CDR3 loop reads CASSLIANAREQYF. The CDR3 coding sequence is TGCGCCAGCAGCTTGATCGCCAATGCGCGCGAGCAGTACTTC. The J gene is TRBJ2-7, the V gene TRBV5-1; D remains ambiguous. Germline loops: CDR1 SGHRS, CDR2 YFSETQ. Trimming took 1 base from V and 6 from J, leaving 14 bases between them. The CDR3 length is 14 residues.

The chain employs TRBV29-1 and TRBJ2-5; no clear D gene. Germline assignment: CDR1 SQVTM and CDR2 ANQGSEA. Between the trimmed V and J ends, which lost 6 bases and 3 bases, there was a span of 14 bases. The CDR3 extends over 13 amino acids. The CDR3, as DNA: TGCAGCGTGAGCCCTCTAGTGAAAGAGACCCAGTACTTC. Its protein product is CSVSPLVKETQYF.

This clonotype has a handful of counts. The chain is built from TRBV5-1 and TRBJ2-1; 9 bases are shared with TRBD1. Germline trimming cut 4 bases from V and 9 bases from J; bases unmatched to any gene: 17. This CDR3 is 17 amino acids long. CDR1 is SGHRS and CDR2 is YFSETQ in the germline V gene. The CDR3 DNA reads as TGCGCCAGCAGCCGGTGGACAGGGGAGCGGACCCGAAGTGAGCAGTTCTTC. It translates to CASSRWTGERTRSEQFF.

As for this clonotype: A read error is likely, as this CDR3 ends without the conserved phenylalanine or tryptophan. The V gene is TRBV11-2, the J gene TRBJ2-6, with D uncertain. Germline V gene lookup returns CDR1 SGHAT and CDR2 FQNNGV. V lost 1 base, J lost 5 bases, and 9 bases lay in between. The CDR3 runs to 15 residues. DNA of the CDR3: TGTGCCAGCAGCTTAGGCGGCGCAAGGGCCAACGTCCTGACTCTC. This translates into CASSLGGARANVLTL.

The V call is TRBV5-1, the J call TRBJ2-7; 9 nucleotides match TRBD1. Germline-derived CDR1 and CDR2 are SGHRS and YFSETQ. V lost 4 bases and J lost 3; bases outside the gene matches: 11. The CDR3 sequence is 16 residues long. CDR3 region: CASSMDGQGLVYEQYF. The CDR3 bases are TGCGCCAGCAGCATGGATGGACAGGGGTTGGTCTACGAGCAGTACTTC.

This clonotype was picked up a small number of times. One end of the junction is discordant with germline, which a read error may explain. The CDR3 reads CASSQDAAGGFYNEQFF. In DNA, the CDR3 is TGTGCTAGCAGCCAAGATGCAGCGGGAGGATTTTACAATGAGCAGTTCTTC. The chain is built from TRBV4-2 and TRBJ2-1; TRBD2 aligns across 9 bases. Looked up from germline, CDR1 is LGHNA and CDR2 is YNFKEQ. The CDR3 is made up of 17 amino acids.